This is a list of T cell receptor beta chains from one sample in a study of shared T cell receptors in the human thymus. Assay: immunoSEQ multiplex PCR; the TCRdb copy retains only in-frame clones and omits some. The table has some 700,000 clones, around nine tenths seen once; the top ten hold about 0.01%. These data are also associated with another study on human thymus T cells.

Sequenced sample: thymocytes. The receptors shown here come from a boy under two years old with a congenital heart defect. CDR3s include the opening cysteine and the closing phenylalanine or tryptophan. Fields, in order: clone size, V gene, J gene, CDR3 protein. Only some rows state a clone size, as once, few, many or a class for expanded clones.

NA	TRBV23-1	TRBJ2-5	CASSQSQTSEETQYF
NA	TRBV4-2	TRBJ2-2	CASSQEVLAGDTGELFF
NA	TRBV18	TRBJ2-7	CASSPGQDSYEQYF
NA	TRBV27	TRBJ2-7	CASSLSSGTSKQYF
NA	TRBV7-8	TRBJ2-5	CASSLVRSGQETQYF
NA	TRBV4-3	TRBJ2-1	CASSQERPGSGTSYNEQFF
NA	TRBV7-2	TRBJ1-2	CASDHRGSVPNYGYTF
few	TRBV11-3	TRBJ1-2	CASSLDRQTGNYGYTF
NA	TRBV10-1	TRBJ2-7	CASSMFRDSHEQYF
NA	TRBV25-1	TRBJ2-3	CASRGGDTQYF
NA	TRBV4-2	TRBJ2-1	CASSQKRDMGNEQFF
once	TRBV19	TRBJ2-5	CASWGRGPSETQYF
NA	TRBV10-2	TRBJ2-2	CASSTGGPTGELFF
once	TRBV4-3	TRBJ1-5	CASSQRLSDRISEPQHF
NA	TRBV6-5	TRBJ2-7	CASTPRGTVYEQYF
NA	TRBV7-2	TRBJ2-1	CASSLVCRTSGYNEQFF
NA	TRBV7-9	TRBJ2-1	CASSLERGTYNEQFF
once	TRBV11-3	TRBJ2-5	CASSPLPIETQYF
few	TRBV19	TRBJ2-5	CASSIWSGRGQETQYF
few	TRBV14	TRBJ1-1	CASSHWAPRTEAFF
NA	TRBV10-1	TRBJ2-7	CASSEGDIISYEQYF
NA	TRBV11-1	TRBJ2-7	CASSFVREHEQYF
NA	TRBV5-1	TRBJ2-6	CASSPPGQKTAGANVLTF
NA	TRBV28	TRBJ2-2	CASSKGLAYTGELFF
NA	TRBV6-5	TRBJ2-7	CASRGGRYTYEQYF
NA	TRBV11-2	TRBJ1-4	CASSPRGYATNEKLFF
once	TRBV19	TRBJ1-2	CASSIDPRQPNYGYTF
NA	TRBV4-3	TRBJ2-3	CASSRRTSGLTFTDTQYF
NA	TRBV5-6	TRBJ2-1	CASSCRDSNEQFF
NA	TRBV18	TRBJ2-7	CASSPGAREQYF
NA	TRBV6-1	TRBJ2-7	CASSEDAGLYEQYF
NA	TRBV9	TRBJ2-1	CASSSPGQSFLWGSYNEQFF